This T cell receptor (beta chain) was recorded in a study of blood T cells in healthy people across ages. The sample holds a few counts of this clonotype. A junction boundary mismatches the germline segment, possibly from a read error. Together with a sample-barcoded 5' primer, a J-beta primer mix was included in a second PCR lasting about 6 to 11 cycles. Per sample, CDR3-containing paired-end reads numbered at least 2.5 million. TCRdb recomputed calls from the 5' RACE reads with MiXCR, one row per CDR3 protein. The sample includes about 640,000 distinct CDR3 sequences, approximately 50% of them seen just once. The germline CDR1 and CDR2 sequences are LGHNA and YNFKEQ. This CDR3 is built from 15 residues.

The clonotype originates from a man between 60 and 75 years old in good health. The J gene is TRBJ2-4, the V gene TRBV4-2; weak D call: TRBD1 (6 bases). The end of the DNA aligns better with TRBJ2-7, so the J call may be wrong. Input material: blood. CDR3 sequence: CASSQAVQGYYEQYF. The DNA for the CDR3 is TGTGCTAGCAGCCAAGCTGTCCAGGGGTATTACGAGCAGTACTTC.